The entry that follows covers one TCR beta chain sequence. What it recognizes is unknown. TCR beta cDNA was prepared out of around 460 ng total RNA by means of a constant-region primer. Three rounds of nested multiplex PCR with slightly modified ARM-PCR produced TCR beta libraries. Primers for the first two PCR rounds were TRBV1-TRBV30 forward primers and a C-beta reverse primer (about 10 cycles per round). MiXCR was run by TCRdb on the multiplex PCR reads, yielding one entry per CDR3 protein. This repertoire shows roughly 20,000 distinct CDR3 sequences, 65% to 85% found once; its top ten account for less than 45%. The data were taken from a study of tumor-infiltrating lymphocytes in primary liver carcinoma. Study at large: Tumors were stage T1-T3 N0M0, 4.2 to 10 cm across. Overall study findings and caveats: Tumor samples exhibited a significantly greater top-250-clone fraction than blood samples (p = 0.039). Pairs of tumor regions overlapped more than tumor-adjacent and tumor-blood pairs did.

Germline V CDR1 and CDR2: SGHAT, FQNNGV. Deletions cut 3 bases from V and 14 bases from J, with 19 bases between. This CDR3 has 13 amino acids. Without any cell sorting, about 19-32 mg of bulk tissue yielded co-extracted RNA and DNA. Five discrete regions of every tumor underwent sampling. This clonotype was obtained from a man aged 40-55 years with primary liver carcinoma and hepatitis B virus infection. The chain links TRBV11-2 to TRBJ1-1; D may be TRBD1 (6 bases). The sequencing input was liver tumor tissue from sampling region 1. Subset given: tumor region T1, superior pole. CDR3 sequence (DNA): TGTGCCAGCAGCTTGGTGCCAGGGGCTGGAGCCTTCTTT. This translates into CASSLVPGAGAFF.